Listed here is a single T cell receptor beta chain. Only a few counts were recorded for this clonotype. Its antigen remains undetermined. No base-level quality is on record; no much larger clone is a single base apart. The receptor library was made with 5' RACE. The instrument was an Illumina HiSeq 2000. A universal primer binding site was introduced by template switching, and a unique molecular identifier was present in the final cDNA, enabling accurate counting of TCR cDNA molecules. Specific primers in the conserved constant-segment region were used to synthesize first-strand cDNA for TCR alpha and beta chains. To control for contamination, every cDNA library carried two barcodes: a SMART-Mk sample barcode plus Illumina barcodes. TruSeq adapter sequences along with Illumina sample barcodes were introduced in two successive PCR steps. Sequencing of the TCR alpha and beta cDNA libraries was done on the Illumina HiSeq platform using custom primers. For the original study's pipeline: MiGEC was used to process raw reads and extract unique molecular identifiers, and MiXCR was used to find CDR3 positions. Recombination models were inferred per individual with the repgenHMM and IGoR tools using an EM algorithm. The analysis of shared clonotypes was done with the tcR package in R, with sharing normalized by the product of cloneset sizes. Out-of-frame nonproductive sequences were analyzed to study raw recombination free of thymic and clonal selection effects. TCRdb trimmed the raw reads at Q25, called clones with MiXCR and kept productive beta chains. Rows are unified per CDR3 protein, each entry keeping the most common DNA and genes. It is TCRdb's table, rather than the study itself, that gives the V and J calls and clone size. In all, the sample holds 400,000 to 550,000 distinct CDR3 sequences, and about 20% of those were seen once. The top ten clones comprise approximately 0.95% of the sample.

This sample is part of a study of identical twins (dated by TCRdb to about 2016). The study in broad terms: To test whether fetal clonotypes persist, this study deep-sequenced TCR alpha and beta repertoires from monozygotic twins, from unrelated adults of various ages, and from cord blood. To rule out contamination, replicate twin experiments were performed at different times with different library preparation protocols. The investigation overall reported the following: Zero-insertion analyses could be partly confounded by invariant T cells such as MAIT and iNKT, although diverse VJ usage argued against such confounding for most clonotypes. A weaker excess of twin sharing was found in beta out-of-frame sequences because the signal-to-noise ratio was lowered by fewer shared sequences. Recombination models systematically underestimated out-of-frame TCR alpha sharing in monozygotic twins but agreed with sharing between unrelated individuals. Fewer insertions were carried by abundant cord blood beta clonotypes, a similar but weaker trend appeared in young adult naive repertoires, and no such trend appeared in memory repertoires. Compared with coincidental sharing between unrelated individuals, out-of-frame TCR alpha sequences shared between twins had an excess of sequences with low generation probability. Conclusions relied on cross-sectional statistical analysis, since the same donors could not be followed over many years.

Only healthy Caucasian donors were included. Three pairs of female monozygotic twins, all aged about 18 to 30 years, made up the twin cohort. Positive isolation kits from Invitrogen were used to isolate CD4+ and CD8+ T cell populations. Compared with germline, V lacks 5 bases and J lacks 7 bases; bases without a gene match: 10. From the cysteine up to the phenylalanine, the CDR3 has a length of 15 residues. Here the CDR3 DNA is all that survives: 45 bases in frame from base 1. Via the germline V gene, CDR1 is SGHVS and CDR2 FQNEAQ. The same data also went into a second study, on T cells expressing NK-cell markers. That second publication adds: In sorted CD3+CD56+NKG2C+, CD3+CD56+NKG2C- and CD3+CD56-NKG2C+ T-cell subsets from several donors, TCR beta-chain repertoires were profiled. Among the eight sequenced donors, seven were HCMV-seropositive and one was HCMV-seronegative. To restrict sorting to alphabetaTCR-expressing T cells, an anti-gammadeltaTCR antibody was added in several experiments. In about six donors, the dominant CD3+CD56+NKG2C+ clonotypes were found to rank among the top 10 CD8+ clonotypes and to make up roughly 1.0-7.5% of CD8+ T cells. Those dominant clonotypes were again the most abundant among CD3+CD56-NKG2C+ cells in a handful of donors, at about 28.3-60.1%. Whether the expanded NKG2C-expressing T cell clones were specific for HCMV antigens remained unclear. The study sequenced eight donors, all healthy volunteers chosen at random: three men and five women. HCMV-specific IgG was detected in serum with a commercial ELISA kit to determine HCMV serostatus. MIGEC handled demultiplexing of the reads and grouping by UMI, while MiTCR was used to assemble and quantify clonotypes. To exclude erroneous sequences, only TCR cDNA sequences supported by at least two reads were retained. The tcR package was used for downstream repertoire analysis, and clonotypes were matched across fractions by CDR3 nucleotide sequence plus V segment. VDJmatch was used to annotate antigen specificity against VDJdb, with one amino acid substitution in CDR3 allowed.

The sequencing input was CD4+ T cells sorted from blood. The chain is encoded by TRBV7-8 joined to TRBJ2-1, with TRBD2 identical over 8 junction bases. This receptor was taken from a woman under 30 in good health. The CDR3 in this case is CASSLGLAPGNEQFF. The DNA reads TGTGCCAGCAGCCTAGGACTAGCACCGGGGAATGAGCAGTTCTTC.